What follows is one T cell receptor beta chain and its context. Its antigen remains undetermined. The data were obtained in a study of T cells expressing NK-cell markers (dated by TCRdb to the early 2020s). Study-wide context: About 8 donors provided sorted CD3+CD56+NKG2C+, CD3+CD56+NKG2C- and CD3+CD56-NKG2C+ T-cell subsets, whose TCR beta-chain repertoires were profiled. Among the eight sequenced donors, only one was HCMV-seronegative, while the other seven were HCMV-seropositive. Randomly selected healthy volunteers, three men and five women, were used as the eight sequenced donors. Sequencing of the libraries produced 2 x 150 bp reads on Illumina HiSeq 2000/2500, MiSeq or NextSeq.

To determine HCMV serostatus, a commercial ELISA kit was used to detect HCMV-specific IgG in serum. Peripheral blood mononuclear cells were isolated from blood by Ficoll density gradient centrifugation. The CDR3 goes from the cysteine to the phenylalanine over 15 residues. No coding sequence is recorded. CDR1 and CDR2 were assigned from the germline V gene as SGHDT and YYEEEE. Beyond this particular receptor, the publication reports: Those dominant clonotypes were again the most abundant among CD3+CD56-NKG2C+ cells in a handful of donors, at about 25-60.1%. Whether the expanded NKG2C-expressing T cell clones were specific for HCMV antigens was left unclear. For several donors, the dominant CD3+CD56+NKG2C+ clonotypes were among the top 10 CD8+ clonotypes and accounted for roughly 1.0-7.5% of CD8+ T cells.

Reads for this sample came from an Illumina HiSeq 2000. TCR beta cDNA libraries were prepared using 5'RACE template switching, which introduced a universal primer site and unique molecular identifiers. cDNA synthesis was primed from the TCR beta constant segment, followed by two successive PCR amplification steps. From the authors' description of their analysis: MIGEC was used to demultiplex reads and group the reads by UMI, and MiTCR was used to assemble and quantify clonotypes. To exclude erroneous sequences, any TCR cDNA sequence not supported by at least two reads was discarded. The tcR package was used for downstream repertoire analysis, with clonotypes matched between fractions based on CDR3 nucleotide sequence plus V segment. VDJmatch was used to annotate antigen specificity against VDJdb, with one amino acid substitution in CDR3 permitted. Each CDR3 protein sequence appears as one entry after TCRdb reprocessed the reads, and no DNA is included. The V and J calls here are based on TCRdb, not the publication. The table for this sample lists roughly 120,000 distinct CDR3 sequences. Less than 20% of the sample comes from the top ten.

Recombination linked TRBV5-6 to TRBJ2-7; TCRdb's assignment of TRBD1 cannot be checked, as there is no DNA. This clonotype originated in a woman aged 18-70 years in good health. Material: blood T cells: a sorted CD56 or NKG2C T cell subset, CD4+ or CD8+ T cells, or bulk PBMC T cells (not recorded which). For the CDR3, the sequence is CASSLGGQGPYEQYF.